This T cell receptor (beta chain) came from a study of blood T cell repertoires in COVID-19. Across the whole study: Samples representing acute and convalescent COVID-19 were sourced from the United States, Italy and Spain. The cDNA or gDNA used as material had been derived from T cells, B-cell-depleted T cells, or PBMCs.

Per the original data handling: Reference gene primer amplification gave estimated nucleated cell counts. Libraries were prepared by immunoSEQ multiplex PCR; TCRdb keeps only in-frame clonotypes and omits some of them. Clonal size and the V and J genes are those of that table, whereas D and trimming came from the DNA. The sample consists of about 240,000 clones, approximately 86% of them appearing once. Trimming left V 5 bases short and J 8 bases short, with 7 bases between. Germline V gene data show CDR1 as SQVTM and CDR2 as ANQGSEA. This CDR3 region has 10 residues. Those enrolled, adults aged 18 to 89 years, came from about two dozen US areas.

Sequenced sample: PBMCs or T cells enriched from blood (not recorded which). The receptor was isolated from a woman aged 40-49 years with acute COVID-19. J is TRBJ2-1 and V is TRBV29-1; D may be TRBD1 (6 bases). The CDR3: CSVYRDEQFF. The DNA for the CDR3 is TGCAGCGTTTACAGGGATGAGCAGTTCTTC.